Listed here are 20 T cell receptor beta chains from one sample, sequenced in a study of identical twins. MiXCR, run by TCRdb on the 5' RACE reads, gives a single entry per CDR3 protein. The sample records 250,000 to 300,000 distinct CDR3 sequences, roughly 10% being singletons. This same sample was also part of a study on yellow fever vaccine responses in identical twins.

The sequenced sample was CD8+ T cells sorted from blood. The receptors come from a young woman in good health.

This clonotype appeared many times. This sequence joins TRBV20-1 and TRBJ2-7; weak D call: TRBD1 (6 bases). The germline gives CDR1 DFQATT, CDR2 SNEGSKA (reference sequence). The CDR3 has 14 residues. V was cut by 3 bases and J by 4 bases, with 16 bases left in between. As DNA, the CDR3 is TGCAGTGCTAGTAATCGAGCAGGGGTGTACGAGCAGTACTTC. It specifies CSASNRAGVYEQYF.

This chain links TRBV11-2 with TRBJ2-2; TRBD1 agrees at 8 bases. J was trimmed by 6 bases and V by 6 bases; bases with no gene match: 9. This CDR3 is built from 15 residues. Germline V CDR1 and CDR2: SGHAT, FQNNGV. The CDR3 DNA is TGTGCCAGCAGGGAAGACAGGGGAGGATCCGGGGAGCTGTTTTTT. Its translation: CASREDRGGSGELFF.

V usage is TRBV29-1 and J usage is TRBJ2-1; D perhaps matches TRBD1 (5 bases). V gave up 3 bases and J gave up 4 bases, with 10 bases separating them. This CDR3 has 13 amino acids. In germline, CDR1 is SQVTM, CDR2 ANQGSEA. The CDR3 coding sequence is TGCAGCGTTGACAGGGCAAGTTACAATGAGCAGTTCTTC. It translates to CSVDRASYNEQFF.

The chain has TRBV7-9 and TRBJ2-7, with 7 nucleotides matching TRBD1. Losses at the gene ends were 3 bases for V and 2 bases for J; bases not matched to a gene: 7. There are 15 residues in the CDR3. Per germline, CDR1 SEHNR and CDR2 FQNEAQ (reference sequence). CDR3: CASSFRDSPAYEQYF. CDR3 bases: TGTGCCAGCAGCTTCCGGGACAGCCCAGCCTACGAGCAGTACTTC.

This rearrangement joins TRBV9 to TRBJ2-3; D gene uncertain. Germline CDR1 reads SGDLS; CDR2 reads YYNGEE. The CDR3 runs to 14 residues. Trimming removed 4 bases from V and 4 bases from J, with 13 bases in between. The DNA of the CDR3 is TGTGCCAGCAGCCCAAGCAGCGCCCCAGATACGCAGTATTTT. Its translation: CASSPSSAPDTQYF.

Only a few counts were recorded for this clonotype. The gene calls are TRBV2 and TRBJ2-3, with D perhaps being TRBD1 or TRBD2 (5 bases each). Trimming took off 2 bases at V and 2 bases at J, with 11 bases between the two ends. The CDR3 sequence is 15 residues long. The germline gives CDR1 SNHLY, CDR2 FYNNEI. The CDR3 DNA reads as TGTGCCAGCAGTGAATACCGGGACCACACAGATACGCAGTATTTT. It yields the protein CASSEYRDHTDTQYF. The entire variable domain, with the rest obtained from reference TRBV2 and TRBJ2-3, is as follows: EPEVTQTPSHQVTQMGQEVILRCVPISNHLYFYWYRQILGQKVEFLVSFYNNEISEKSEIFDDQFSVERPDGSNFTLKIRSTKLEDSAMYFCASSEYRDHTDTQYFGPGTRLTVL.

The chain joins TRBV4-1 to TRBJ2-3; 8 nucleotides line up with TRBD1. J was trimmed by 1 base and V by 2 bases; bases with no gene match: 5. Germline loops: CDR1 MGHRA, CDR2 YSYEKL. The length of the CDR3 is 16 residues. CDR3 in amino acids: CASSQWATGGTDTQYF. As DNA, the CDR3 is TGCGCCAGCAGCCAATGGGCGACAGGGGGCACAGATACGCAGTATTTT.

This clonotype came up many times. The J gene is TRBJ2-1, the V gene TRBV20-1; D assignment may be TRBD1 or TRBD2 (7 bases each). Per germline, CDR1 DFQATT and CDR2 SNEGSKA (reference sequence). Trimming took 0 bases from V and 6 from J, leaving 15 bases between them. The CDR3 extends over 15 amino acids. The DNA for the CDR3 is TGCAGTGCTAGAGATCCGCAGGGGGGGCCCAATGAGCAGTTCTTC. Translated: CSARDPQGGPNEQFF.

V gene TRBV7-9 combines with J gene TRBJ2-5; tentatively, D is TRBD2 (6 bases). Germline loops: CDR1 SEHNR, CDR2 FQNEAQ (reference sequence). V was shortened by 5 bases and J by 4 bases, with 14 bases between the two germline ends. The CDR3 spans 14 residues. The CDR3 reads CASSNRDSRETQYF. DNA of the CDR3: TGTGCCAGCAGCAACCGGGACTCGAGAGAGACCCAGTACTTC. Complete variable domain (other parts from reference TRBV7-9 and TRBJ2-5): DTGVSQNPRHKITKRGQNVTFRCDPISEHNRLYWYRQTLGQGPEFLTYFQNEAQLEKSRLLSDRFSAERPKGSFSTLEIQRTEQGDSAMYLCASSNRDSRETQYFGPGTRLLVL.

The V call is TRBV28, the J call TRBJ2-7; a weak D match, TRBD2 (5 bases). V dropped 6 bases and J dropped 9 bases, with 30 bases sitting between them. The CDR3 extends over 17 amino acids. The germline V gene has CDR1 MDHEN and CDR2 SYDVKM. CDR3 DNA: TGTGCCAGCAGCCCCGTCCTGAGAACTTACGAAATGAGCGGGCAGTACTTC. Translated: CASSPVLRTYEMSGQYF.

The CDR3 spells CASSEGGGYSYEQYF. DNA of the CDR3: TGTGCCAGCAGTGAAGGGGGCGGCTACTCCTACGAGCAGTACTTC. The V call is TRBV6-1, the J call TRBJ2-7; perhaps TRBD1 as D (5 bases). The ends were cut back, 1 base at V and 0 bases at J, with 10 bases in the middle. Per germline, CDR1 MNHNS and CDR2 SASEGT. The CDR3 extends over 15 amino acids.

This clonotype was detected ten times or more. The chain joins TRBV4-3 to TRBJ2-3; D ambiguous. The V gene lost 0 bases and the J gene lost 1 base, with 14 bases spanning the gap. The length of the CDR3 is 17 residues. Germline V gene lookup returns CDR1 LGHNA and CDR2 YSLEER. Here the CDR3 reads CASSQDRPSMGTDTQYF. DNA of the CDR3: TGCGCCAGCAGCCAAGACAGGCCCAGCATGGGCACAGATACGCAGTATTTT.

This clonotype was seen many times. For the CDR3, the DNA is TGTGCCAGCAGGGGGACTAGCACCTACGAGCAGTACTTC. This encodes CASRGTSTYEQYF. The chain employs TRBV12-3 or TRBV12-4 and TRBJ2-7; TRBD2 matches 9 bases. This CDR3 is built from 13 residues. V shed 6 bases, J shed 2 bases, and the junction held 2 bases outside the gene matches.

The table lists this clonotype with a few counts. A read error may produce the germline difference seen at one junction end. The chain has TRBV6-2 or TRBV6-3 and TRBJ2-7; tentative D call: TRBD2 (6 bases). CDR3 length equals 11 residues. The V gene's germline CDR1 is MNHEY and CDR2 SVGEGT. The CDR3 DNA reads TGTGCCAGCCGGGCGGGGTACGGGCAGTACTTC. Amino acids: CASRAGYGQYF.

The table lists this clonotype with many counts. The gene calls are TRBV27 and TRBJ1-1, with a tentative D call TRBD1 (6 bases). CDR1 is MNHEY, CDR2 SMNVEV, per germline (reference sequence). The CDR3 is 15 amino acids. Trimming left V 1 base short and J 0 bases short, with 9 bases between. The CDR3 is CASSLYGQLNTEAFF. The CDR3 DNA reads as TGTGCCAGCAGTTTATATGGACAGTTGAACACTGAAGCTTTCTTT.

CDR3 sequence reads: CSAREARDSQIWQYF. CDR3 in DNA: TGCAGTGCTAGAGAGGCCCGGGACTCACAAATCTGGCAGTATTTT. V and J are TRBV20-1 and TRBJ2-3; perhaps TRBD2 as D (6 bases). Trimming took 0 bases from V and 11 from J, leaving 21 bases between them. The length of the CDR3 is 15 residues. Per germline, CDR1 DFQATT and CDR2 SNEGSKA (reference sequence).

This clonotype has a handful of counts. V is TRBV20-1 and J is TRBJ2-7; 7 bases agree with TRBD2. This CDR3 region has 13 residues. Germline-derived CDR1 and CDR2 are DFQATT and SNEGSKA (reference sequence). With 0 bases clipped from V and 7 bases from J, the junction kept 6 bases outside the gene matches. The CDR3 reads CSARDIGREEQYF. Written as DNA, the CDR3 is TGCAGTGCTAGAGACATAGGGCGGGAGGAGCAGTACTTC.

The table lists this clonotype with many counts. The chain uses TRBV5-1 and TRBJ2-1; TRBD2 agrees at 7 bases. With V trimmed by 0 bases and J by 7 bases, 4 bases remained unmatched. The germline CDR1 and CDR2 sequences are SGHRS and YFSETQ. The CDR3 totals 14 residues. CDR3 coding DNA: TGCGCCAGCAGCTTGGGCGGGAGAGGGAATGAGCAGTTCTTC. Residues: CASSLGGRGNEQFF. Supplemented by reference TRBV5-1 and TRBJ2-1, the full variable domain reads KAGVTQTPRYLIKTRGQQVTLSCSPISGHRSVSWYQQTPGQGLQFLFEYFSETQRNKGNFPGRFSGRQFSNSRSEMNVSTLELGDSALYLCASSLGGRGNEQFFGPGTRLTVL.

This clonotype was seen ten or more times. The chain employs TRBV7-9 and TRBJ1-2, with 8 bases matching TRBD1. The CDR3 is 13 amino acids. V was clipped by 6 bases and J by 5 bases; unmatched bases: 5. The germline V gene has CDR1 SEHNR and CDR2 FQNEAQ (reference sequence). CDR3 residues: CASSQDRDYGYTF. The CDR3 nucleotides are TGTGCCAGCAGTCAGGACAGGGATTATGGCTACACCTTC. The full variable domain, completed using reference TRBV7-9 and TRBJ1-2, is DTGVSQNPRHKITKRGQNVTFRCDPISEHNRLYWYRQTLGQGPEFLTYFQNEAQLEKSRLLSDRFSAERPKGSFSTLEIQRTEQGDSAMYLCASSQDRDYGYTFGSGTRLTVV.

In this sample, this clonotype turned up a few times. The chain recombines TRBV6-2 or TRBV6-3 with TRBJ2-7; 13 nucleotides agree with TRBD2. The CDR3 spans 16 residues. Per the germline V gene, CDR1 is MNHEY and CDR2 is SVGEGT. V shed 2 bases, J shed 5 bases, and the junction held 6 bases outside the gene matches. The CDR3 here is CASSYGGLAGVHEQYF. DNA for the CDR3: TGTGCCAGCAGTTACGGAGGACTAGCGGGAGTTCACGAGCAGTACTTC.